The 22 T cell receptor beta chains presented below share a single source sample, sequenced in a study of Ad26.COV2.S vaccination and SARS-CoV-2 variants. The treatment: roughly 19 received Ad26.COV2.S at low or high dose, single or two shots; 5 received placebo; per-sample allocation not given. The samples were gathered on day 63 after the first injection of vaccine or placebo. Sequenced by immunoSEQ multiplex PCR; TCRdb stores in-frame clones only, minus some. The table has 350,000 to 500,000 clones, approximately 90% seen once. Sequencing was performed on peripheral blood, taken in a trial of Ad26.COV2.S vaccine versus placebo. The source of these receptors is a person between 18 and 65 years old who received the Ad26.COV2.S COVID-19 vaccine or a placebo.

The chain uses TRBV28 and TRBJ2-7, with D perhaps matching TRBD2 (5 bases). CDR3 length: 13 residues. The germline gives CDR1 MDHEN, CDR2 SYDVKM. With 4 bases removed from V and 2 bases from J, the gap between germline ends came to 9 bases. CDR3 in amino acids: CASSWTGTYEQYF. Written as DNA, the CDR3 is TGTGCCAGCAGTTGGACGGGAACCTACGAGCAGTACTTC.

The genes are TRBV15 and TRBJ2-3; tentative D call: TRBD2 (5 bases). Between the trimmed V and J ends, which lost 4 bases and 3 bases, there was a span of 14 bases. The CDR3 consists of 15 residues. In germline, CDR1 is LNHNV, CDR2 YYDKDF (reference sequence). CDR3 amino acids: CATSNRGKLTDTQYF. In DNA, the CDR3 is TGTGCCACCAGCAATCGGGGAAAATTAACAGATACGCAGTATTTT. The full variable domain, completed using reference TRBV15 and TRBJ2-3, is DAMVIQNPRYQVTQFGKPVTLSCSQTLNHNVMYWYQQKSSQAPKLLFHYYDKDFNNEADTPDNFQSRRPNTSFCFLDIRSPGLGDTAMYLCATSNRGKLTDTQYFGPGTRLTVL.

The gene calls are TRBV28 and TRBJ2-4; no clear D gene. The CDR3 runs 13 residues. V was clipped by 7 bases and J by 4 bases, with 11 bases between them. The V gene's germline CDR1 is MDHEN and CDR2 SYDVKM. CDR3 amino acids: CASKFRQKNIQYF. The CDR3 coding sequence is TGTGCCAGCAAATTCCGGCAAAAAAACATTCAGTACTTC.

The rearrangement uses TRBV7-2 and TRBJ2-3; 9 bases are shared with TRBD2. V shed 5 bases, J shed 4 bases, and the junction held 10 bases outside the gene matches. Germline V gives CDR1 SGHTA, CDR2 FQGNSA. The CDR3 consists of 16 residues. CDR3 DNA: TGTGCCAGCAGCACCGCCGGGACTAGCCTGTCAGATACGCAGTATTTT. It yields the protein CASSTAGTSLSDTQYF. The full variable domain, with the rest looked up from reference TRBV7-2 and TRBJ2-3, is GAGVSQSPSNKVTEKGKDVELRCDPISGHTALYWYRQSLGQGLEFLIYFQGNSAPDKSGLPSDRFSAERTGGSVSTLTIQRTQQEDSAVYLCASSTAGTSLSDTQYFGPGTRLTVL.

The CDR3 region has the DNA TGTGCCAGCAGCTCTCGCCGGGACAGGGGGATTTTCCAAGAGACCCAGTACTTC. It translates to CASSSRRDRGIFQETQYF. The chain combines TRBV5-6 with TRBJ2-5; 11 bases align to TRBD1. There are 18 residues in the CDR3. Trimming took 3 bases from V and 1 from J; bases not matched to a gene: 11. Germline lookup yields CDR1 SGHDT and CDR2 YYEEEE. The complete variable domain, with remaining parts taken from reference TRBV5-6 and TRBJ2-5, reads DAGVTQSPTHLIKTRGQQVTLRCSPKSGHDTVSWYQQALGQGPQFIFQYYEEEERQRGNFPDRFSGHQFPNYSSELNVNALLLGDSALYLCASSSRRDRGIFQETQYFGPGTRLLVL.

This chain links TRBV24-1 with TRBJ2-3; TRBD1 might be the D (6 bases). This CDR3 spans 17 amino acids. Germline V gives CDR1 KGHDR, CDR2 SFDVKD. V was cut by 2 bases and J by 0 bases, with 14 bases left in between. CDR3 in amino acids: CATSDSRTAYSTDTQYF. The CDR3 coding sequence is TGTGCCACCAGTGATTCCCGGACAGCATATAGCACAGATACGCAGTATTTT.

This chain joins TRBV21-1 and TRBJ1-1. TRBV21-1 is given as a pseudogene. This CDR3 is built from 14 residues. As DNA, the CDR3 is TGTGCCAGCAGCAAAGCCCGGGTTTGGACTGAAGCTTTCTTT. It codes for CASSKARVWTEAFF.

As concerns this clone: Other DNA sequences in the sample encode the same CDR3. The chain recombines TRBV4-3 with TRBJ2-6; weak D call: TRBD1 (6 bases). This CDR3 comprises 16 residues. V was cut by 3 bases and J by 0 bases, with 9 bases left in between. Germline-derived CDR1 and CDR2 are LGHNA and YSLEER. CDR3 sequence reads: CASSQDSSSGANVLTF. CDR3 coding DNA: TGCGCCAGCAGCCAGGACAGCTCCTCTGGGGCCAACGTCCTGACTTTC.

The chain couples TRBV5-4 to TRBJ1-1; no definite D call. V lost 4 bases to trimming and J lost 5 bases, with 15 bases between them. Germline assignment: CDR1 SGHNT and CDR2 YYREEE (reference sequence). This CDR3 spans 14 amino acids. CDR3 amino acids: CASSGISDRTEAFF. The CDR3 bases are TGTGCCAGCAGCGGAATAAGTGATAGGACTGAAGCTTTCTTT.

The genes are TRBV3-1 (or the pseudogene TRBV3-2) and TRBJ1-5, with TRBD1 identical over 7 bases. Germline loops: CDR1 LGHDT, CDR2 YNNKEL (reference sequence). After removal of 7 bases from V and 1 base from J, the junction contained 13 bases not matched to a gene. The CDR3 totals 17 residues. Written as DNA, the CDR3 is TGTGCCAGCATCTCAAGGGGGCGCCGTAAAAGCAATCAGCCCCAGCATTTT. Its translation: CASISRGRRKSNQPQHF.

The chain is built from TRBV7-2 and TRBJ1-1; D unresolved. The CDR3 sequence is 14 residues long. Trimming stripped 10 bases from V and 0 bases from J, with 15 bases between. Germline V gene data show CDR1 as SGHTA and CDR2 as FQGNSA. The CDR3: CATEEGGLNTEAFF. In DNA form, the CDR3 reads TGTGCCACCGAGGAGGGAGGGTTGAACACTGAAGCTTTCTTT.

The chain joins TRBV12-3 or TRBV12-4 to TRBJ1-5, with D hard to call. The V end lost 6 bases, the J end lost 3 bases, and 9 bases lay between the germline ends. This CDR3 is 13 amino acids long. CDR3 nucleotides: TGTGCCAGCAGCCGACGGATCAATCAGCCCCAGCATTTT. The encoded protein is CASSRRINQPQHF.

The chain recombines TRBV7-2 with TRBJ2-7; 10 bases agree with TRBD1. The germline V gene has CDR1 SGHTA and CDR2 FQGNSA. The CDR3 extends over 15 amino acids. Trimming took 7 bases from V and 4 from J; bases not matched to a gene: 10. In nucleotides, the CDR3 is TGTGCCAGCATCCACCCCGGGACAGGGGTTTACGAGCAGTACTTC. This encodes CASIHPGTGVYEQYF. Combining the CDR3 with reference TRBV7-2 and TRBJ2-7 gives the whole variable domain GAGVSQSPSNKVTEKGKDVELRCDPISGHTALYWYRQSLGQGLEFLIYFQGNSAPDKSGLPSDRFSAERTGGSVSTLTIQRTQQEDSAVYLCASIHPGTGVYEQYFGPGTRLTVT.

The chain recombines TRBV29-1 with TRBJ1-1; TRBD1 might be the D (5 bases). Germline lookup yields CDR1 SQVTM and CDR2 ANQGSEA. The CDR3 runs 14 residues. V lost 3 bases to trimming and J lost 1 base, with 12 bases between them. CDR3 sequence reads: CSVDVITGNTEAFF. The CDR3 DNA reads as TGCAGCGTTGACGTTATTACAGGGAACACTGAAGCTTTCTTT.

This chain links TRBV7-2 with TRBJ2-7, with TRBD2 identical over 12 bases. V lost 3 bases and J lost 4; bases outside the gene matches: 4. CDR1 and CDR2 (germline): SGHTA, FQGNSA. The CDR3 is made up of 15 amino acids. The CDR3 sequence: CASSFGLAGRYEQYF. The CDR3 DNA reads TGTGCCAGCAGCTTCGGACTAGCGGGAAGGTACGAGCAGTACTTC.

The CDR3 coding sequence is TGTGCCAGCTCTCCGTCCGGGTTGATCCTCTCTGGAAACACCATATATTTT. This sequence encodes CASSPSGLILSGNTIYF. The J gene is TRBJ1-3, the V gene TRBV18, with unresolved D. This CDR3 is 17 amino acids long. In germline, CDR1 is KGHSH, CDR2 LQKENI. V gave up 6 bases and J gave up 0 bases, with 18 bases separating them.

The CDR3 nucleotides are TGTGCCACGTTGACACCCCAGAGGGAAAAACTGTTTTTT. This encodes CATLTPQREKLFF. This sequence joins TRBV28 and TRBJ1-4; the D is unclear. Germline CDR1 reads MDHEN; CDR2 reads SYDVKM. The CDR3 is 13 residues long. The germline V and J ends were trimmed by 10 bases and 8 bases, with 17 bases remaining between them.

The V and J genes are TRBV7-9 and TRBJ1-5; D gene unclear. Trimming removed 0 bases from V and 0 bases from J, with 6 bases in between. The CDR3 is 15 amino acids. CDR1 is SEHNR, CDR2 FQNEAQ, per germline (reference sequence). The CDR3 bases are TGTGCCAGCAGCTTAGCGGAGTATAGCAATCAGCCCCAGCATTTT. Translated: CASSLAEYSNQPQHF.

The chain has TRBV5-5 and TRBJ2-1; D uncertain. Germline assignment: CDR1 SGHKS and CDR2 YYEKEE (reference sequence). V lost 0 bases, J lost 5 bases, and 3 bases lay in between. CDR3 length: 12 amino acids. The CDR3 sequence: CASSLGDNEQFF. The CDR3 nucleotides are TGTGCCAGCAGCTTGGGGGACAATGAGCAGTTCTTC.

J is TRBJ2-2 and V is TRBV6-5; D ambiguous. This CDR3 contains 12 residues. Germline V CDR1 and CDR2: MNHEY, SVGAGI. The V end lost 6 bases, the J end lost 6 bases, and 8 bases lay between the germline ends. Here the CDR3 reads CASRPRSGELFF. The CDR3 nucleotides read TGTGCCAGCAGACCTAGGTCCGGGGAGCTGTTTTTT.

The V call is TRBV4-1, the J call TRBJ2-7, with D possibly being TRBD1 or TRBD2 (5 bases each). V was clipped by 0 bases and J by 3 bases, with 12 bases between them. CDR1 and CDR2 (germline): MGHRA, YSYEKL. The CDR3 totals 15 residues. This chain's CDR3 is CASSQDPGRVYEQYF. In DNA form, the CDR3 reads TGCGCCAGCAGCCAAGATCCGGGGCGAGTCTACGAGCAGTACTTC.

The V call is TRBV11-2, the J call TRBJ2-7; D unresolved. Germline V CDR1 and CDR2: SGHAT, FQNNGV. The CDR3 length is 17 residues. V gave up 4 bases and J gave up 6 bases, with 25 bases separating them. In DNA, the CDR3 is TGTGCCAGCAGCTCGTTGAAGGGTCAGGCCCTACGCAGCGAGCAGTACTTC. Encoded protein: CASSSLKGQALRSEQYF.